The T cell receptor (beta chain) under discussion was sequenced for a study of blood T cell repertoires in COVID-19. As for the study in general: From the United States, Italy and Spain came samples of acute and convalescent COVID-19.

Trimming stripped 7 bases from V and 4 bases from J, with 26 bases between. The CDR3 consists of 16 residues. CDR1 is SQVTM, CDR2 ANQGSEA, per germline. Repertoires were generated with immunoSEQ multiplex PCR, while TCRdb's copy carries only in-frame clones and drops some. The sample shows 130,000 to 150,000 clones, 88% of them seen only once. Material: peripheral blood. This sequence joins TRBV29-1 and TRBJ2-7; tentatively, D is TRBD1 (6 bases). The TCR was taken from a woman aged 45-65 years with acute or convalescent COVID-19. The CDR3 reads CSAGTFESVPEYEQYF. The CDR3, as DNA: TGCAGCGCCGGGACATTTGAATCGGTGCCGGAATACGAGCAGTACTTC.